The 6 T cell receptor beta chains below were found in one sample sequenced in a study of blood T cell repertoires in COVID-19. The method was immunoSEQ multiplex PCR; TCRdb's version includes in-frame clones alone and lacks a portion of them. Of under 350,000 clones in the sample, 65% to 90% were seen once. Sequences were obtained from peripheral blood. These receptors all come from a human donor in a cohort sampled during active COVID-19.

The table lists this clone with a count of one. The V call is TRBV19, the J call TRBJ2-3, with TRBD2 as a possible D gene (5 bases). This CDR3 has 14 amino acids. CDR1 LNHDA and CDR2 SQIVND come from the germline V gene (reference sequence). Deletions cut 1 base from V and 0 bases from J, with 5 bases between. The CDR3 sequence is CASSIGGSTDTQYF. CDR3 DNA sequence: TGTGCCAGTAGTATAGGCGGGAGCACAGATACGCAGTATTTT.

The chain combines TRBV6-6 with TRBJ1-2; a weak D match, TRBD1 (5 bases). Germline V gene lookup returns CDR1 MNHNY and CDR2 SVGAGI (reference sequence). This CDR3 is built from 13 residues. CDR3 region: CVTRGGERYGYTF. The CDR3 nucleotides read TGTGTCACGCGCGGGGGGGAGAGATATGGCTACACCTTC.

The chain combines TRBV11-2 with TRBJ2-3; TRBD2 matches 7 bases. The CDR3 contains 16 residues. Per germline, CDR1 SGHAT and CDR2 FQNNGV. Unmatched junction bases numbered 8, after V lost 3 bases and J lost 2 bases. Here the CDR3 reads CASSFRLAGATDTQYF. CDR3 in DNA: TGTGCCAGCAGCTTCCGTTTGGCGGGAGCCACAGATACGCAGTATTTT. Full variable domain (rest looked up from reference TRBV11-2 and TRBJ2-3): EAGVAQSPRYKIIEKRQSVAFWCNPISGHATLYWYQQILGQGPKLLIQFQNNGVVDDSQLPKDRFSAERLKGVDSTLKIQPAKLEDSAVYLCASSFRLAGATDTQYFGPGTRLTVL.

The genes are TRBV30 and TRBJ2-1; D gene ambiguous. Germline CDR1 and CDR2: GTSNPN and SVGIG (reference sequence). The CDR3 loop spans 13 amino acids. V lost 4 bases and J 9 bases, leaving 16 bases between the germline ends. CDR3 amino acids: CAWTAARRGEQFF. The CDR3 DNA follows: TGTGCCTGGACCGCGGCCCGTCGTGGTGAGCAGTTCTTC.

This chain links TRBV6-1 with TRBJ2-2, with TRBD2 identical over 12 bases. With V trimmed by 3 bases and J by 6 bases, 5 bases remained unmatched. Germline CDR1 is MNHNS and CDR2 is SASEGT. This CDR3 comprises 16 residues. CDR3 nucleotides: TGTGCCAGCAGTGATCTAGCGGGAGGGCCGTCCGGGGAGCTGTTTTTT. Its protein product is CASSDLAGGPSGELFF.

The V gene is TRBV10-1, the J gene TRBJ2-1; 9 positions match TRBD1. With 5 bases clipped from V and 8 bases from J, the junction kept 13 bases outside the gene matches. The CDR3 runs 16 residues. Germline CDR1 and CDR2: WNHNN and SYGVQD (reference sequence). For the CDR3, the DNA is TGCGCCAGCAGTCGAGGACAGGGGTGGGAACAATATGAGCAGTTCTTC. This gives the protein CASSRGQGWEQYEQFF.